What follows are 10 T cell receptor beta chains derived from one specimen sequenced in a study of OX40 agonist ivuxolimab in advanced cancers. Measured with immunoSEQ multiplex PCR; TCRdb has only the in-frame clones, and not every one. This table holds about 20,000 clones, around 78% found once. The sequencing used CD4+ or CD8+ T cells sorted from blood, collected in a trial of the OX40 agonist ivuxolimab. These receptors were obtained from an adult with an advanced solid tumor such as melanoma, head and neck, liver or kidney cancer.

This chain links TRBV28 with TRBJ2-1; the D is unclear. V lost 7 bases and J 6 bases, leaving 13 bases between the germline ends. This CDR3 spans 13 amino acids. Germline V gene sequence: CDR1 MDHEN, CDR2 SYDVKM. CDR3 DNA sequence: TGTGCCAGCACAAAGTCGCCTTTCAATGAGCAGTTCTTC. Translating gives CASTKSPFNEQFF.

CDR3 nucleotide sequence: TGTGCCAGCAGCTCGACAGGGGGCCAGAACATTCAGTACTTC. This translates into CASSSTGGQNIQYF. The J gene is TRBJ2-4, the V gene TRBV11-2; 10 positions match TRBD1. This CDR3 is 14 amino acids long. V trimming: 4 bases; J trimming: 7 bases; junction bases outside the gene matches: 4. The germline V gene has CDR1 SGHAT and CDR2 FQNNGV.

The J gene is TRBJ1-1, the V gene TRBV19; the D gene is possibly TRBD1 (5 bases). V was trimmed by 5 bases and J by 5 bases, leaving 15 bases between them. CDR1 is LNHDA, CDR2 SQIVND, per germline (reference sequence). The CDR3 contains 14 residues. CDR3 in amino acids: CASSPSGTTTEAFF. The CDR3 DNA sequence: TGTGCCAGTAGTCCTTCGGGGACTACAACTGAAGCTTTCTTT.

V and J are TRBV7-3 and TRBJ2-2, with D tentatively TRBD2 (5 bases). The CDR3 spans 14 residues. Trimming shortened V by 5 bases and J by 6 bases, and 13 bases separated the two germline ends. Germline CDR1 is SGHTA and CDR2 is FQGTGA. The DNA of the CDR3 is TGTGCCAGCAGCCCACCCTCGGGATCCGGGGAGCTGTTTTTT. It codes for CASSPPSGSGELFF. The entire variable domain, with the rest obtained from reference TRBV7-3 and TRBJ2-2, is as follows: GAGVSQTPSNKVTEKGKYVELRCDPISGHTALYWYRQSLGQGPEFLIYFQGTGAADDSGLPNDRFFAVRPEGSVSTLKIQRTERGDSAVYLCASSPPSGSGELFFGEGSRLTVL.

V and J are TRBV5-6 and TRBJ2-7; possible D gene TRBD2, 6 bases. The CDR3 extends over 13 amino acids. CDR1 SGHDT and CDR2 YYEEEE come from the germline V gene. V gave up 3 bases and J gave up 2 bases, with 9 bases separating them. The CDR3 sequence is CASSYTGAYEQYF. The CDR3 DNA is TGTGCCAGCAGCTACACGGGGGCCTACGAGCAGTACTTC. Combining the CDR3 with reference TRBV5-6 and TRBJ2-7 gives the whole variable domain DAGVTQSPTHLIKTRGQQVTLRCSPKSGHDTVSWYQQALGQGPQFIFQYYEEEERQRGNFPDRFSGHQFPNYSSELNVNALLLGDSALYLCASSYTGAYEQYFGPGTRLTVT.

This sequence joins TRBV2 and TRBJ2-2; a possible D gene is TRBD1 (6 bases). Germline V lookup: CDR1 SNHLY, CDR2 FYNNEI. This CDR3 comprises 17 residues. V gave up 3 bases and J gave up 1 base, with 15 bases separating them. CDR3 nucleotide sequence: TGTGCCAGCAGTGACGTCAGGGGCTTAAGGAACACCGGGGAGCTGTTTTTT. Translation gives CASSDVRGLRNTGELFF.

The genes are TRBV29-1 and TRBJ2-7; no definite D call. CDR3 length equals 11 residues. Trimming shortened V by 4 bases and J by 4 bases, and 8 bases separated the two germline ends. Germline V gene data show CDR1 as SQVTM and CDR2 as ANQGSEA. CDR3 nucleotides: TGCAGCGTTGGGGAAAGGTACGAGCAGTACTTC. Its translation is CSVGERYEQYF.

The gene calls are TRBV4-1 and TRBJ2-7, with D possibly TRBD2 on 6 matching bases. V was trimmed by 7 bases and J by 5 bases, leaving 15 bases between them. The CDR3 runs 13 residues. The germline V gene has CDR1 MGHRA and CDR2 YSYEKL. CDR3 DNA sequence: TGCGCCAGCACCCCAGACGGGAGCGACGAGCAGTACTTC. Amino acids: CASTPDGSDEQYF.

The chain is built from TRBV6-1 and TRBJ2-1; TRBD2 aligns across 9 bases. J lost 5 bases, V lost 0 bases, and 5 bases had no gene match. The V gene's germline CDR1 is MNHNS and CDR2 SASEGT. The CDR3 covers 16 residues. This CDR3 is CASSEAGLAGNNEQFF. Written as DNA, the CDR3 is TGTGCCAGCAGTGAAGCCGGGCTAGCGGGAAACAATGAGCAGTTCTTC.

This clone has more than one count but fewer than ten. This chain links TRBV9 with TRBJ1-3; D is ambiguous. CDR1 SGDLS and CDR2 YYNGEE come from the germline V gene. The V end lost 4 bases, the J end lost 0 bases, and 8 bases lay between the germline ends. The CDR3 spans 14 residues. The CDR3 region has the DNA TGTGCCAGCAGCTATTGGCCCTCTGGAAACACCATATATTTT. Its translation: CASSYWPSGNTIYF. Full variable domain (rest looked up from reference TRBV9 and TRBJ1-3): DSGVTQTPKHLITATGQRVTLRCSPRSGDLSVYWYQQSLDQGLQFLIQYYNGEERAKGNILERFSAQQFPDLHSELNLSSLELGDSALYFCASSYWPSGNTIYFGEGSWLTVV.